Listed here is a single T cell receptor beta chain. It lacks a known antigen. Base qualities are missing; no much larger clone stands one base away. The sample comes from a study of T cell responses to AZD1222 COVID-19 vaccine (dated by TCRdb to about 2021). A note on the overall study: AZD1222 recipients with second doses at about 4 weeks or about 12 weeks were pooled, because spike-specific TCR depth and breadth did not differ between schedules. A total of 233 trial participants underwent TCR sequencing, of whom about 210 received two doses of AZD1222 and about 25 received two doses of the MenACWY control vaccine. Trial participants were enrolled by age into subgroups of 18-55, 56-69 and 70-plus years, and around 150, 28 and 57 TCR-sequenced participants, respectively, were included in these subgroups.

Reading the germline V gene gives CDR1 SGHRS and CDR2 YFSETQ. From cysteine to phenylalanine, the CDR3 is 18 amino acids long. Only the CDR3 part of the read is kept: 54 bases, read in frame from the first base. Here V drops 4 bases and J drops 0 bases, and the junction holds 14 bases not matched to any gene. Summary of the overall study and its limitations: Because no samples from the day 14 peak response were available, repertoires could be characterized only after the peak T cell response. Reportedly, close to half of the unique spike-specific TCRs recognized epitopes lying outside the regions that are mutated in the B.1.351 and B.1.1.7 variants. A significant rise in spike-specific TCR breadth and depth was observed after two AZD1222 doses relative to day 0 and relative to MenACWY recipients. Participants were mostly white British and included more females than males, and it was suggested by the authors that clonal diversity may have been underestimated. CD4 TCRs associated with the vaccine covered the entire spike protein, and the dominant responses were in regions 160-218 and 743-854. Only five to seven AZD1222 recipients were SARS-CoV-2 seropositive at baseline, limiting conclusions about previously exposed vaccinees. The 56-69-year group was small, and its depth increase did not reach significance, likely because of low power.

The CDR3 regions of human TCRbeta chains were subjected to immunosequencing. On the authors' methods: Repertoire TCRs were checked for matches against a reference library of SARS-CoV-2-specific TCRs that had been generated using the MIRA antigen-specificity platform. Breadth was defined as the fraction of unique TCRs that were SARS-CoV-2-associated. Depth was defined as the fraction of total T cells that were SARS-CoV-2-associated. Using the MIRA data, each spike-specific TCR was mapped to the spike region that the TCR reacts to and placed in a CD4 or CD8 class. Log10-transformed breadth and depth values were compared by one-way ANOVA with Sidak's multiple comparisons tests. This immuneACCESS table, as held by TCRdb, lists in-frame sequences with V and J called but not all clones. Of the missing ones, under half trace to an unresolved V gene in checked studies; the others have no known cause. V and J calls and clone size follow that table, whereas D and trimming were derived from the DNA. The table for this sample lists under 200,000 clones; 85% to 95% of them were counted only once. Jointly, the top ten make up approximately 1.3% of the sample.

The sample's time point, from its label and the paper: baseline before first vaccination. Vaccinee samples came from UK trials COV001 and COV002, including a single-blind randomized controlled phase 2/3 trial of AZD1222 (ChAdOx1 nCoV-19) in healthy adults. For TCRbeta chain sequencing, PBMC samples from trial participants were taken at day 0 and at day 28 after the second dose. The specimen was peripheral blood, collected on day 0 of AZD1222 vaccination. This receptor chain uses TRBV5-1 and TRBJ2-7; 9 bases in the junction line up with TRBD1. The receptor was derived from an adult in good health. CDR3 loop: CASSQSGTGSSGSYEQYF. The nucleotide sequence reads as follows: TGCGCCAGCAGCCAGTCCGGGACAGGGTCGTCGGGCTCCTACGAGCAGTACTTC.